The T cell receptor (beta chain) described here comes from a study of T cell responses to AZD1222 COVID-19 vaccine (dated by TCRdb to about 2021). Some background on the complete study: Because spike-specific TCR depth and breadth did not differ between the two schedules, AZD1222 recipients who got a second dose at roughly 4 weeks were pooled with those who got a second dose at roughly 12 weeks. Trial participants were enrolled by age into subgroups of 18-55, 56-69 and 70-plus years, and roughly 150, 30 and 60 TCR-sequenced participants, respectively, were included in these subgroups. TCR sequencing covered some 240 trial participants: 207 given two doses of AZD1222 and 26 given two doses of MenACWY control vaccine. Broader findings and caveats from the paper: The 56-69-year group was small, and its depth increase did not reach significance, likely because of low power. After two AZD1222 doses, both the breadth and the depth of spike-specific TCRs were significantly higher than at day 0 and than in MenACWY recipients. The vaccine-associated CD4 TCRs covered the entire spike protein, and the dominant responses fell in regions 160-218 and 743-854. Because no day 14 peak-response samples were available, the repertoires could be characterized only after the peak T cell response. Participants were mostly white British, with more females than males. The authors suggested clonal diversity may have been underestimated. Conclusions about previously exposed vaccinees were limited because only six AZD1222 recipients were SARS-CoV-2 seropositive at baseline. Nearly half of unique spike-specific TCRs reportedly recognized epitopes outside regions mutated in the B.1.351 and B.1.1.7 variants.

To note about this clone: The antigen this receptor binds is unknown. Within one base of it there is no much larger clone, and no base qualities were kept.

CDR1 and CDR2, per the germline V gene, are WSHSY and SAAADI. For this chain, trimming is 6 bases at the V end and 1 base at the J end, and the number of junction bases without a gene match is 8. There are 15 amino acids in the CDR3, from cysteine to phenylalanine inclusive. Only the CDR3 part of the read is kept: 45 bases, read in frame from the first base. The time point label, read with the paper, signifies: baseline before first vaccination. Samples from vaccinated people were obtained from the UK trials COV001 and COV002, which included a single-blind randomized controlled phase 2/3 trial of AZD1222 (ChAdOx1 nCoV-19) in healthy adults. For TCRbeta chain sequencing, PBMC samples were collected from trial participants at day 0 and at day 28 after the second dose. The CDR3 regions of human TCRbeta chains were subjected to immunosequencing. On the authors' methods: Repertoire TCRs were checked for matches against a reference library of SARS-CoV-2-specific TCRs that had been generated using the MIRA antigen-specificity platform. Breadth meant the fraction of unique TCRs that were SARS-CoV-2-associated, whereas depth meant the fraction of total T cells that were SARS-CoV-2-associated. Each spike-specific TCR was assigned to its reactive spike region and to a CD4 or CD8 class using the MIRA data. Log10-transformed breadth and depth values were compared by one-way ANOVA with Sidak's multiple comparisons tests. TCRdb stores this immuneACCESS table with in-frame sequences only. Part of the clones is absent; in the studies checked, under half of the shortfall reflects unresolved V genes, and no reason is known for the rest. Clone size and the V and J calls come from that table; the DNA yielded D and trimming. Counted in this sample were about 190,000 clones; approximately 94% of them appeared once. Jointly, the top ten make up 7.5% to 10% of the sample.

The sample in question was peripheral blood, obtained on day 0 of AZD1222 vaccination. The receptor comes from an adult in good health. Recombination joined TRBV10-2 with TRBJ1-1, with 7 junctional bases fitting TRBD1. The CDR3 reads CASREYRGGNTEAFF. The DNA reads as follows: TGCGCCAGCAGAGAATACAGGGGTGGGAACACTGAAGCTTTCTTT.